This T cell receptor beta chain is drawn from a study of Ad26.COV2.S vaccination and SARS-CoV-2 variants. The wider study: Ad26.COV2.S arm of COV1001 included the donor. The vaccine Ad26.COV2.S was put into the muscle once, or twice with 56 days between.

Sample treatment: some 20 received Ad26.COV2.S at low or high dose, single or two shots; about five received placebo; per-sample allocation not given. Specimen acquisition occurred on day 63 following the initial vaccine or placebo injection. Assay used: immunoSEQ multiplex PCR; TCRdb lists only in-frame clones, some missing. Among roughly 460,000 clones listed, about 88% were seen once. Study-wide findings and caveats: TCR breadth and depth estimates may have understated total T cell responses. Comparability of non-spike TCR breadth was observed across vaccine and placebo recipients.

The table lists this clone with a count of one. Its antigen is not identified. Germline V gene data show CDR1 as KGHSH and CDR2 as LQKENI. This CDR3 is 12 amino acids long. The germline V and J ends were trimmed by 8 bases and 8 bases, with 13 bases remaining between them. This clonotype was sampled from a person between 18 and 65 years old who received the Ad26.COV2.S COVID-19 vaccine or a placebo. The sequencing used peripheral blood, collected in a trial of Ad26.COV2.S vaccine versus placebo. The J gene is TRBJ2-1, the V gene TRBV18, with D possibly being TRBD2 (5 bases). CDR3 sequence (DNA): TGTGCCAGCCAAAACCTACTAGATGAGCAGTTCTTC. Amino acids: CASQNLLDEQFF.